Listed below are T cell receptor beta chains from one sample, sequenced in a study of T-cell reconstitution after alpha-beta-depleted transplantation in children. MiXCR was run by TCRdb on the PCR reads, yielding one entry per CDR3 protein. In the table there are more than 200,000 distinct CDR3 sequences, over 20% of which are singletons. Material: PBMCs, obtained before TCRalphabeta/CD19-depleted stem cell transplant. These receptors were taken from a girl aged 2-10 years with Fanconi anemia, due to receive a stem cell transplant. CDR3s include the opening cysteine and the closing phenylalanine or tryptophan. The order of the fields is CDR3 length, V gene, clone size, J gene, D gene, CDR3 protein, CDR3 DNA. D genes are given only for firm matches. The size entry is marked missing in some rows and otherwise reads once, few, many or a size class.

18	TRBV7-6	many	TRBJ2-7	TRBD1	CASSLDSQQGTGPYEQYF	TGTGCCAGCAGCTTAGATAGCCAACAGGGGACAGGGCCATACGAGCAGTACTTC
15	TRBV29-1	NA	TRBJ2-3	TRBD1	CSVEGDRLSIDTQYF	TGCAGCGTTGAAGGGGACAGATTAAGCATAGATACGCAGTATTTT
15	TRBV21-1	many	TRBJ2-1	NA	CAREKGESSYNEQFF	TGTGCCAGGGAAAAGGGGGAGAGCTCCTACAATGAGCAGTTCTTC
16	TRBV7-2	once	TRBJ2-1	TRBD2	CASSYPTSGGPHEQFF	TGTGCCAGCAGCTACCCGACTAGCGGGGGGCCCCATGAGCAGTTCTTC
10	TRBV5-1	NA	TRBJ1-3	NA	CASSAGNTYF	TGCGCCAGCAGCGCGGGAAACACATATTTT
18	TRBV24-1	few	TRBJ2-2	NA	CATSDFGGRGGSTGELFF	TGTGCCACCAGTGACTTCGGGGGTAGGGGCGGAAGCACCGGGGAGCTGTTTTTT
14	TRBV7-6	few	TRBJ2-1	NA	CASSLTPLYNEQFF	TGTGCCAGCAGCTTAACGCCCTTGTATAATGAGCAGTTCTTC
13	TRBV15	many	TRBJ1-5	NA	CATSRDPDQPQHF	TGTGCCACCAGCAGAGATCCAGATCAGCCCCAGCATTTT
16	TRBV4-1	NA	TRBJ2-7	TRBD2	CASSQAPSGTSYEQYF	TGCGCCAGCAGCCAAGCCCCCAGCGGGACCTCCTACGAGCAGTACTTC
17	TRBV7-9	NA	TRBJ2-2	TRBD2	CASRSRGLAGITGELFF	TGTGCCAGCAGGTCAAGGGGACTAGCCGGGATAACCGGGGAGCTGTTTTTT
17	TRBV11-2	NA	TRBJ2-1	NA	CASSLDQMTGYYNEQFF	TGTGCCAGCAGCTTAGACCAAATGACGGGGTACTACAATGAGCAGTTCTTC
17	TRBV28	NA	TRBJ2-5	TRBD1	CASSLNRGRGIEETQYF	TGTGCCAGCAGTTTAAACAGGGGGCGCGGGATAGAAGAGACCCAGTACTTC
17	TRBV20-1	once	TRBJ2-3	NA	CSAYYRDQTSSTDTQYF	TGCAGTGCTTATTACAGGGACCAGACTTCTAGCACAGATACGCAGTATTTT
14	TRBV7-2	many	TRBJ2-7	NA	CASSLAGLDYEQYF	TGTGCCAGCAGCTTAGCGGGACTCGACTACGAGCAGTACTTC
14	TRBV7-9	NA	TRBJ2-7	NA	CASTVTGVYGEQYF	TGTGCCAGCACCGTGACGGGTGTCTACGGCGAGCAGTACTTC
17	TRBV20-1	NA	TRBJ2-3	NA	CSATHGGAVSSTDTQYF	TGCAGTGCTACCCATGGGGGCGCGGTCTCTAGCACAGATACGCAGTATTTT
12	TRBV7-3	few	TRBJ2-1	TRBD2	CASSLREGEQFF	TGTGCCAGCAGCTTAAGGGAGGGTGAGCAGTTCTTC
18	TRBV12-3/TRBV12-4	many	TRBJ2-3	TRBD2	CASSLALGVAGGAYTQYF	TGTGCCAGCAGTTTAGCGCTCGGGGTAGCGGGGGGCGCTTATACGCAGTATTTT
15	TRBV2	NA	TRBJ2-1	TRBD2	CASSAGLAGYNEQFF	TGTGCCAGCAGTGCGGGACTAGCGGGCTACAATGAGCAGTTCTTC
15	TRBV4-2	NA	TRBJ2-1	NA	CASSPEPAAYNEQFF	TGTGCCAGCAGCCCAGAGCCTGCAGCTTACAATGAGCAGTTCTTC
17	TRBV11-3	NA	TRBJ2-1	TRBD2	CASSLLAGASSYNEQFF	TGTGCCAGCAGCTTACTAGCGGGGGCAAGCTCCTACAATGAGCAGTTCTTC
12	TRBV29-1	few	TRBJ2-2	NA	CSVRTAGGELFF	TGCAGCGTTCGCACCGCGGGAGGGGAGCTGTTTTTT
14	TRBV20-1	many	TRBJ1-5	NA	CSARVFDRDQPQHF	TGCAGTGCTAGAGTTTTCGACAGAGACCAGCCCCAGCATTTT
18	TRBV11-2	many	TRBJ2-3	TRBD2	CASSQLAGATFSTDTQYF	TGTGCCAGCAGCCAACTAGCGGGGGCAACTTTTAGCACAGATACGCAGTATTTT
14	TRBV20-1	NA	TRBJ2-5	NA	CSARRVSVEETQYF	TGCAGTGCTAGAAGGGTGTCAGTGGAAGAGACCCAGTACTTC
16	TRBV3-1	NA	TRBJ2-5	NA	CASSQDRRRSQETQYF	TGTGCCAGCAGCCAAGATCGACGGCGCTCCCAAGAGACCCAGTACTTC
14	TRBV29-1	few	TRBJ2-7	TRBD2	CSVEATSGKYEQYF	TGCAGCGTTGAAGCGACTAGCGGGAAGTACGAGCAGTACTTC
13	TRBV29-1	many	TRBJ2-7	TRBD1	CSVQTGGAGEQYF	TGCAGCGTACAAACAGGGGGCGCGGGGGAGCAGTACTTC
17	TRBV24-1	many	TRBJ2-3	NA	CATSDLGRGRRTDTQYF	TGTGCCACCAGTGATTTAGGCAGGGGTAGGCGTACAGATACGCAGTATTTT
13	TRBV7-2	many	TRBJ2-7	NA	CASSLVTPYEQYF	TGTGCCAGCAGCTTAGTTACTCCTTACGAGCAGTACTTC
15	TRBV20-1	few	TRBJ2-7	TRBD1	CSAPTWGQGGHEQYF	TGCAGTGCCCCGACCTGGGGACAGGGGGGGCACGAGCAGTACTTC
12	TRBV5-4	NA	TRBJ2-1	NA	CASSAAGNEQFF	TGTGCCAGCAGCGCGGCGGGAAATGAGCAGTTCTTC
12	TRBV29-1	few	TRBJ2-5	NA	CSVETGEETQYF	TGCAGCGTTGAGACGGGCGAGGAGACCCAGTACTTC
14	TRBV5-1	many	TRBJ2-2	NA	CASSFAPNTGELFF	TGCGCCAGCAGCTTCGCGCCGAACACCGGGGAGCTGTTTTTT
16	TRBV5-1	NA	TRBJ2-2	NA	CASSHNPITNTGELFF	TGCGCCAGCAGCCACAACCCAATCACGAACACCGGGGAGCTGTTTTTT
17	TRBV6-5	many	TRBJ2-6	NA	CASSYSTTGTGANVLTF	TGTGCCAGCAGTTACTCAACTACAGGGACTGGGGCCAACGTCCTGACTTTC
13	TRBV5-1	NA	TRBJ2-7	NA	CASRSGRTYEQYF	TGCGCCAGCAGAAGTGGCAGGACCTACGAGCAGTACTTC
11	TRBV6-6	many	TRBJ1-1	TRBD1	CASRTGTEAFF	TGTGCCAGCAGGACAGGGACTGAAGCTTTCTTT
14	TRBV4-2	once	TRBJ2-3	NA	CASSQPLRTDTQYF	TGTGCCAGCAGCCAACCCTTACGCACAGATACGCAGTATTTT
14	TRBV29-1	few	TRBJ2-7	NA	CSVPADRVPYEQYF	TGCAGCGTGCCTGCGGATAGGGTACCCTACGAGCAGTACTTC